This T cell receptor beta chain was recovered during a study of T-cell memory formation after mild COVID-19. Study-level information: Largely, TCR clusters stayed within a single donor.

The CDR3 is 14 amino acids. V was clipped by 4 bases and J by 5 bases, with 14 bases between them. Germline values: CDR1 LGHDT, CDR2 YNNKEL (reference sequence). cDNA libraries for TCR alpha and TCR beta, carrying sample barcodes and UMIs, came from 5'RACE with constant-segment primers. TCRdb ran MiXCR on the 5' RACE reads and lists one entry per CDR3 protein. The profile shows about 410,000 distinct CDR3 sequences, 20% to 30% of them singletons. Study-wide results and limits: Day 15 to 85 contractors were CD4/CD8 balanced; later expanders leaned CD4+. Contracting CD8+ clones were enriched in EMRA, CD4+ mainly in CM and EM.

A few counts support this clonotype. Its target is not known. J is TRBJ2-5 and V is TRBV3-1; weak D call: TRBD2 (5 bases). This TCR was sampled from an adult woman who had mild COVID-19 (a few samples of this study predate the infection). Cell type and time point are not known. Sequencing used PBMCs or a T cell subset sorted from them (not recorded which). CDR3 DNA: TGTGCCAGCAGCCTTCCCGGGATGTCGGAGACCCAGTACTTC. As protein: CASSLPGMSETQYF.